Presented here are 6 T cell receptor beta chains from one specimen sequenced in a study of blood T cell repertoires in COVID-19. Generated by immunoSEQ multiplex PCR, the TCRdb table keeps only in-frame clones and is missing some. The sample contains around 200,000 clones, around 90% of which appear only once. What was sequenced was peripheral blood. The receptor source for this set is a man in his forties with active or convalescent COVID-19.

The rearrangement uses TRBV30 and TRBJ1-5; the D is unclear. V was pared by 1 base and J by 1 base, with 8 bases between. Germline assignment: CDR1 GTSNPN and CDR2 SVGIG (reference sequence). CDR3 length equals 14 residues. The CDR3 DNA is TGTGCCTGGAGTGGTTCAGTGAGCAATCAGCCCCAGCATTTT. Residues: CAWSGSVSNQPQHF.

Of note for this clone: The same CDR3 can be traced to other DNA sequences in this sample. V is TRBV30 and J is TRBJ2-7, with 9 bases matching TRBD1. CDR3 size: 12 residues. V dropped 4 bases and J dropped 2; count of bases not matched to a gene: 0. Germline CDR1 is GTSNPN and CDR2 is SVGIG (reference sequence). As DNA, the CDR3 is TGTGCCTGGAACAGGGGGCCCTACGAGCAGTACTTC. Amino acid sequence: CAWNRGPYEQYF. Full variable domain (outside the CDR3, taken from reference TRBV30 and TRBJ2-7): SQTIHQWPATLVQPVGSPLSLECTVEGTSNPNLYWYRQAAGRGLQLLFYSVGIGQISSEVPQNLSASRPQDRQFILSSKKLLLSDSGFYLCAWNRGPYEQYFGPGTRLTVT.

The chain has TRBV7-9 and TRBJ2-3; TRBD1 agrees at 8 bases. The CDR3 consists of 15 residues. From germline, CDR1 is SEHNR and CDR2 FQNEAQ (reference sequence). Trimming cost V 5 bases and J 6 bases; bases outside gene matches: 10. The CDR3 reads CASSPTGDPRDTQYF. DNA of the CDR3: TGTGCCAGCAGCCCGACAGGGGACCCTCGGGATACGCAGTATTTT.

The gene calls are TRBV4-2 and TRBJ1-1; D uncertain. The CDR3 totals 14 residues. The V gene's germline CDR1 is LGHNA and CDR2 YNFKEQ. V lost 3 bases and J 1 base, leaving 9 bases between the germline ends. The CDR3 DNA is TGTGCCAGCAGCCACCCAACGGGGAACACTGAAGCTTTCTTT. Amino acids: CASSHPTGNTEAFF.

The V and J genes are TRBV3-1 (or the pseudogene TRBV3-2) and TRBJ1-2, with 9 bases identical to TRBD1. Germline V gene lookup returns CDR1 LGHDT and CDR2 YNNKEL (reference sequence). With V trimmed by 0 bases and J by 2 bases, 13 bases remained unmatched. The CDR3 has 19 amino acids. The CDR3 region has the DNA TGTGCCAGCAGCCAAGAAGATTTGGGACAGGGAGGTTCGAACTATGGCTACACCTTC. It yields the protein CASSQEDLGQGGSNYGYTF.

This chain links TRBV4-1 with TRBJ1-5, with TRBD1 matching 8 bases. The germline gives CDR1 MGHRA, CDR2 YSYEKL. The V gene end was trimmed by 0 bases and the J gene end by 3 bases; junction bases not matched to a gene: 7. The CDR3 runs 17 residues. The DNA for the CDR3 is TGCGCCAGCAGCCAAGACCAGAGGGACAGGTTCAATCAGCCCCAGCATTTT. Its translation is CASSQDQRDRFNQPQHF.